The rows below give T cell receptor beta chains drawn from one sample of a study of early T cells in non-severe SARS-CoV-2 infection. TCRdb ran MiXCR on the 5' RACE reads and lists one entry per CDR3 protein. The sample comprises 11,000 or so distinct CDR3 sequences, about 4.9% of which are singletons, and 9.9% rests with the top ten. Sequenced input: whole blood. These receptors all stem from an adult who was a healthcare worker with PCR-confirmed SARS-CoV-2 infection or an uninfected control (not recorded which). The CDR3 runs from the conserved cysteine through the conserved F or W. Each record gives: D gene, J gene, clone size, V gene, CDR3 protein, CDR3 DNA. A D gene is named only where the DNA matches it firmly. Where a row states a size, it is once, few, many or the class of an expanded clone; other rows omit it.

D: TRBD2; J: TRBJ2-3; size: many; V: TRBV7-8; CDR3: CASSSLSGGESTDTQYF; DNA: TGTGCCAGCAGCTCCCTTAGCGGGGGGGAGAGCACAGATACGCAGTATTTT
D: TRBD2; J: TRBJ2-5; size: few; V: TRBV20-1; CDR3: CSARLAGLETQYF; DNA: TGCAGTGCTAGACTAGCGGGGCTGGAGACCCAGTACTTC
D: TRBD1; J: TRBJ1-2; size: many; V: TRBV7-9; CDR3: CASSAEGQGAPNYGYTF; DNA: TGTGCCAGCAGCGCAGAGGGACAGGGGGCCCCTAACTATGGCTACACCTTC
D: TRBD2; J: TRBJ2-3; size: many; V: TRBV5-1; CDR3: CASGATGGSDTQYF; DNA: TGCGCCAGCGGTGCGACGGGAGGGTCAGATACGCAGTATTTT
D: NA; J: TRBJ2-2; size: NA; V: TRBV6-5; CDR3: CATRENTGELFF; DNA: TGTGCCACTAGGGAGAACACCGGGGAGCTGTTTTTT
D: NA; J: TRBJ1-6; size: medium-sized; V: TRBV6-6; CDR3: CASSYSGEDSPLHF; DNA: TGTGCCAGCAGTTACTCAGGGGAGGATTCACCCCTCCACTTT
D: NA; J: TRBJ2-1; size: many; V: TRBV19; CDR3: CASSILANEQFF; DNA: TGTGCCAGTAGTATATTAGCAAACGAGCAGTTCTTC
D: TRBD1; J: TRBJ2-2; size: many; V: TRBV11-3; CDR3: CASSLWQGAGTGELFF; DNA: TGTGCCAGCAGCTTATGGCAGGGGGCCGGCACCGGGGAGCTGTTTTTT
D: NA; J: TRBJ2-7; size: medium-sized; V: TRBV19; CDR3: CASSIRVGGQNTYEQYF; DNA: TGTGCCAGTAGTATTCGCGTGGGCGGACAGAACACCTACGAGCAGTACTTC
D: NA; J: TRBJ1-1; size: NA; V: TRBV7-2; CDR3: CASSSAGTNTEAFF; DNA: TGTGCCAGCAGCTCGGCAGGGACGAACACTGAAGCTTTCTTT
D: NA; J: TRBJ2-5; size: NA; V: TRBV24-1; CDR3: CATSDSGQETQYF; DNA: TGTGCCACCAGTGATTCAGGGCAAGAGACCCAGTACTTC
D: NA; J: TRBJ2-7; size: medium-sized; V: TRBV10-1; CDR3: CASSTLDGSTKYF; DNA: TGCGCCAGCAGCACTTTGGACGGCTCTACGAAATACTTC
D: NA; J: TRBJ2-7; size: few; V: TRBV2; CDR3: CASSDGRLLYEQYF; DNA: TGTGCCAGCAGTGACGGAAGACTCCTCTACGAGCAGTACTTC